These 2 T cell receptor beta chains originate from one sample sequenced in a study of T cells in Graves' hyperthyroidism and ophthalmopathy. TCR beta CDR3 sequences were amplified from RNA transcripts. A set of HTBI primers served as the primers for a first-round RT-PCR of the TCR CDR3. TCRdb passed the multiplex PCR reads through MiXCR, listing each CDR3 protein once. The sample shows under 350,000 distinct CDR3 sequences, 21% of them seen only once. The source material was blood. Receptors originate from a woman aged 50 to 65 with Graves' hyperthyroidism.

V gene TRBV11-2 combines with J gene TRBJ1-5; TRBD1 aligns across 7 bases. Germline V gene data show CDR1 as SGHAT and CDR2 as FQNNGV. The CDR3 loop spans 15 amino acids. V lost 5 bases, J lost 7 bases, and 11 bases stayed unmatched. The CDR3 loop reads CASSQGQSPGQPQHF. As DNA, the CDR3 is TGTGCCAGCAGCCAGGGACAGTCCCCCGGCCAGCCCCAGCATTTT.

This sequence joins TRBV5-1 and TRBJ2-1; possibly TRBD1 or TRBD2 for D (6 bases each). The DNA end favors TRBJ2-7, so the J call may be wrong. Germline lookup yields CDR1 SGHRS and CDR2 YFSETQ. CDR3 size: 15 residues. The CDR3, as DNA: TGCGCCAGCAGCTTGGAAAGGAGGGGGTCGGGCGAGCAGTACTTC. It yields the protein CASSLERRGSGEQYF.